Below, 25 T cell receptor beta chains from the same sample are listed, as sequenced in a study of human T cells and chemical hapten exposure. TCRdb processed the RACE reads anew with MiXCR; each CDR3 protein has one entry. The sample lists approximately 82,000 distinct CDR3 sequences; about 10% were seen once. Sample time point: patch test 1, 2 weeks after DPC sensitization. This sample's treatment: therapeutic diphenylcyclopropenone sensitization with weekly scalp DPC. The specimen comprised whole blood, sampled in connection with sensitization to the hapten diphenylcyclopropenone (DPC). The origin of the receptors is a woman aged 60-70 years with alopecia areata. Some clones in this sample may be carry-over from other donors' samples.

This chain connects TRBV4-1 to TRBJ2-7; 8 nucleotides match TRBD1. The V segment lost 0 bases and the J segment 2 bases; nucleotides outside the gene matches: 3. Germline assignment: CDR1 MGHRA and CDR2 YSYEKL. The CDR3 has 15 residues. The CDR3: CASSQDRDRPYEQYF. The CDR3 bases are TGCGCCAGCAGCCAAGACAGGGACAGGCCCTACGAGCAGTACTTC.

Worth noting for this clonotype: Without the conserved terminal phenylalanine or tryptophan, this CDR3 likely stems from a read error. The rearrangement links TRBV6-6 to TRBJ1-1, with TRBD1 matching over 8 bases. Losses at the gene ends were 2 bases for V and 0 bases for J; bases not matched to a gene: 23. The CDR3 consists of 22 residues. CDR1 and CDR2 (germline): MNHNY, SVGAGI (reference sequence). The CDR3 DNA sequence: TGTGCCAGCAGTTACACATCCGGGACAGGACGTCCTTTTGGTTACGTGAACACTGAAGCTTTCTCT. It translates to CASSYTSGTGRPFGYVNTEAFS.

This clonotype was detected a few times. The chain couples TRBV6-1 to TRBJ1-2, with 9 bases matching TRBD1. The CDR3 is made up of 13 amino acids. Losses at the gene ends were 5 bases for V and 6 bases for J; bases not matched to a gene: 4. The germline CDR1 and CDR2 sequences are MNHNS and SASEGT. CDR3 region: CASSPRDRDGYTF. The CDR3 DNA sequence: TGTGCCAGCAGTCCGCGGGACAGGGATGGCTACACCTTC.

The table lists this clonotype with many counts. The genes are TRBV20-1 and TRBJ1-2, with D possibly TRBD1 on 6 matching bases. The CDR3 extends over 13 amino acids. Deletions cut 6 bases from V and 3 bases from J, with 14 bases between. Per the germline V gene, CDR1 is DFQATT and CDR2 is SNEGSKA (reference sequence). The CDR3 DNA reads TGCAGTGCCACCCGCAGGGGATACTATGGCTACACCTTC. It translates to CSATRRGYYGYTF.

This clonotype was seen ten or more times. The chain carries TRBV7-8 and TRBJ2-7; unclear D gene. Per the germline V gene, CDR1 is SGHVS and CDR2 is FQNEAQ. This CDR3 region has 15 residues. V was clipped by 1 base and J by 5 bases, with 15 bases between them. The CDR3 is CASSLERQVGDEQYF. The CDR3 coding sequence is TGTGCCAGCAGCTTAGAGCGCCAGGTTGGGGACGAGCAGTACTTC.

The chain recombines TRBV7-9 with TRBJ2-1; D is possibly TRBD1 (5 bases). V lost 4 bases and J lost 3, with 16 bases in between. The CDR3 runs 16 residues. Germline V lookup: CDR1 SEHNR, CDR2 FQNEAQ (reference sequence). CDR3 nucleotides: TGTGCCAGCAGCTCCACCGCAGGGTATGGCTACAATGAGCAGTTCTTC. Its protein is CASSSTAGYGYNEQFF.

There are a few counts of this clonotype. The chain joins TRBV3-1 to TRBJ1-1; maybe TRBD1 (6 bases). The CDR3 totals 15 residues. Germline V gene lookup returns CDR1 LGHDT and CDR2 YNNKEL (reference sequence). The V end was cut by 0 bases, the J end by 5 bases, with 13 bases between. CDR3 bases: TGTGCCAGCAGCCAAGACGACGGGGGCTGGACTGAAGCTTTCTTT. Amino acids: CASSQDDGGWTEAFF.

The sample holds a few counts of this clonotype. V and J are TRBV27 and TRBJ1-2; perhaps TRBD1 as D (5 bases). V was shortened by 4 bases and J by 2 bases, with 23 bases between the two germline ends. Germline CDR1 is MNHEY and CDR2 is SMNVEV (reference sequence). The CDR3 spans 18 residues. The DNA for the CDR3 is TGTGCCAGCAGTTCCCTGGGCCTAAGAAGGGACCGAAACTATGGCTACACCTTC. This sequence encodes CASSSLGLRRDRNYGYTF.

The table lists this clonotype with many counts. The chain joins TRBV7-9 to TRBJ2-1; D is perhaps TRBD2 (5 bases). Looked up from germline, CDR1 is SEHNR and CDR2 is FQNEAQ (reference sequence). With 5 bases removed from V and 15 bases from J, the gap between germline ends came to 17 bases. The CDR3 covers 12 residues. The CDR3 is CASSPTSGVLFF. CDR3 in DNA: TGTGCCAGCAGCCCAACCAGCGGTGTGTTGTTCTTC.

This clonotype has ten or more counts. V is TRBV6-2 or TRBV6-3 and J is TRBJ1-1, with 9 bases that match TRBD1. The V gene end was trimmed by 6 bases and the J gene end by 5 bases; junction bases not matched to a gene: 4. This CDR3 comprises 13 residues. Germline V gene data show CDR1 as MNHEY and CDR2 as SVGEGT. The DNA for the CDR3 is TGTGCCAGCAGGTTGACAGGGGGAACTGAAGCTTTCTTT. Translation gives CASRLTGGTEAFF.

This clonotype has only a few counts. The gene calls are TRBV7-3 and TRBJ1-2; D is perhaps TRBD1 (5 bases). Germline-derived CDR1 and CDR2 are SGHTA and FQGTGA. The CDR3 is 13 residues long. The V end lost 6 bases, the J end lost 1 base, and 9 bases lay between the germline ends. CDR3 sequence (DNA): TGTGCCAGCAGACCAGGGATTAACTATGGCTACACCTTC. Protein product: CASRPGINYGYTF.

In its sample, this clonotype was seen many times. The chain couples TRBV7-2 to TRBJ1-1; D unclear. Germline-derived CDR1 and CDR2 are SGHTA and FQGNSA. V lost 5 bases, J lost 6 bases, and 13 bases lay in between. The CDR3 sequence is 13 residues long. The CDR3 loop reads CASSRRHSSEAFF. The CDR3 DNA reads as TGTGCCAGCAGCCGAAGACATTCTTCTGAAGCTTTCTTT.

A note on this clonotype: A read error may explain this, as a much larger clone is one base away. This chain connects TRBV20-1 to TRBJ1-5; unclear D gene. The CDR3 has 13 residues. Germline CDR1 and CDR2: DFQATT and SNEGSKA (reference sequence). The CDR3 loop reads CSARGRGNQSQHF. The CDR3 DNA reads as TGCAGTGCTAGGGGTAGAGGGAATCAGTCCCAGCATTTT.

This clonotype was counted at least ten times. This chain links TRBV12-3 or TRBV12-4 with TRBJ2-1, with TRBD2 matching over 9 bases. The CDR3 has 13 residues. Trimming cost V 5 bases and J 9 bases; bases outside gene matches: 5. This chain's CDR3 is CASSLGTSSEQFF. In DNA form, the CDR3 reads TGTGCCAGCAGTCTTGGGACTAGCAGTGAGCAGTTCTTC.

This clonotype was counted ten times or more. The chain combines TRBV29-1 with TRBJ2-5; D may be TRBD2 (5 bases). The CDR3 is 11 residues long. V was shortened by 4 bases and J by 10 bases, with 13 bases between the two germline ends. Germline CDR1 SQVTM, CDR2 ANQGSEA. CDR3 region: CSVGNREFQYF. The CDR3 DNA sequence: TGCAGCGTTGGGAACCGGGAATTCCAGTACTTC. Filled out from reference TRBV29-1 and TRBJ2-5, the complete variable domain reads SAVISQKPSRDICQRGTSLTIQCQVDSQVTMMFWYRQQPGQSLTLIATANQGSEATYESGFVIDKFPISRPNLTFSTLTVSNMSPEDSSIYLCSVGNREFQYFGPGTRLLVL.

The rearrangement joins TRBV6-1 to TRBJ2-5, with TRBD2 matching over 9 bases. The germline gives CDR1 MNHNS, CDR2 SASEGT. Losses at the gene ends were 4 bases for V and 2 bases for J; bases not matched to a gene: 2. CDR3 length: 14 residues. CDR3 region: CASSGTSAQETQYF. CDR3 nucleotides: TGTGCCAGCAGTGGGACTAGCGCGCAAGAGACCCAGTACTTC.

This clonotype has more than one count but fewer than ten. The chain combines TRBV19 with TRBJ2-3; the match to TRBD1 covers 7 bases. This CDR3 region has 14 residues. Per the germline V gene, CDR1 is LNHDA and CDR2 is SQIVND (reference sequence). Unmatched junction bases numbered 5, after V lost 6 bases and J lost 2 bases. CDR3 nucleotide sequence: TGTGCCAGTAGCACGGGACAGTTCACAGATACGCAGTATTTT. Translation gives CASSTGQFTDTQYF.

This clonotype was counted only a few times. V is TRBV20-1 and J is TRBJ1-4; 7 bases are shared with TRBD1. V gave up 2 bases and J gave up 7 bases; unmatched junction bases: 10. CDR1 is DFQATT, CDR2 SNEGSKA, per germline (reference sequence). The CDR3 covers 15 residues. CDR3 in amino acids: CSARLPGDRVEKLFF. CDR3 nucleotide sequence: TGCAGTGCTAGACTCCCCGGCGACAGGGTTGAAAAACTGTTTTTT.

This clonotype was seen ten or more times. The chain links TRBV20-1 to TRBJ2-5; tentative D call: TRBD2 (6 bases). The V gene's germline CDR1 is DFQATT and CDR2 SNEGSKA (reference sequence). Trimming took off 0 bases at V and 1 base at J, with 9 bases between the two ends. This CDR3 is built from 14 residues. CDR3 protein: CSARDRRVQETQYF. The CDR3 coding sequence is TGCAGTGCTAGAGATAGGAGGGTCCAAGAGACCCAGTACTTC.

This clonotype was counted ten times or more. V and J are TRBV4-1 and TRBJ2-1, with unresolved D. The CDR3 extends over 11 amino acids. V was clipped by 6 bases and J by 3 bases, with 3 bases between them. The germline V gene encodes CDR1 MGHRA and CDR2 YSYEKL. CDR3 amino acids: CASRNYNEQFF. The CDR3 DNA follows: TGCGCCAGCAGAAACTACAATGAGCAGTTCTTC.

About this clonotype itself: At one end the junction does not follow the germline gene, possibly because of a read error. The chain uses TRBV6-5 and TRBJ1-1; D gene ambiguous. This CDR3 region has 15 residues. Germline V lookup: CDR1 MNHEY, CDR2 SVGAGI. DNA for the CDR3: TGTGCCAGCCCGTTCTGGCGGGAAGAGTGCACTGGAGCTTTCTTT. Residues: CASPFWREECTGAFF.

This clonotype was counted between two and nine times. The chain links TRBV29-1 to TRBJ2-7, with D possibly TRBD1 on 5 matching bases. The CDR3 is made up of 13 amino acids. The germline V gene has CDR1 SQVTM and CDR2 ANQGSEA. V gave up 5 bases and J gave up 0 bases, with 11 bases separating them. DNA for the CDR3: TGCAGCGTTACCAGCAGGGTCTCCTACGAGCAGTACTTC. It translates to CSVTSRVSYEQYF.

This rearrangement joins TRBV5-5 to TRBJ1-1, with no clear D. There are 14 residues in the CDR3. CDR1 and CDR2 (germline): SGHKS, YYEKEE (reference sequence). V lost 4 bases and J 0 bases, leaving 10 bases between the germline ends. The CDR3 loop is CASSIGWVNTEAFF. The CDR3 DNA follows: TGTGCCAGCAGCATAGGTTGGGTGAACACTGAAGCTTTCTTT.

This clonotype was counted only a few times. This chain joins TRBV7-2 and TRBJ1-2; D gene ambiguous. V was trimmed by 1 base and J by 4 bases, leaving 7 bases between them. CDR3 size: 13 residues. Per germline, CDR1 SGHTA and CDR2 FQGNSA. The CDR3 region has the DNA TGTGCCAGCAGCTTAGGCCCACCCTATGGCTACACCTTC. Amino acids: CASSLGPPYGYTF.

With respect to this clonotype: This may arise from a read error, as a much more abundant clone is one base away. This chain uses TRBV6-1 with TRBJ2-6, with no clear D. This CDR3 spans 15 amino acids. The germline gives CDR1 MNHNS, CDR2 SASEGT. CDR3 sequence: CACSEVFSGANVLTF. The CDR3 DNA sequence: TGTGCCTGCAGTGAAGTTTTCTCTGGGGCCAACGTCCTGACTTTC.